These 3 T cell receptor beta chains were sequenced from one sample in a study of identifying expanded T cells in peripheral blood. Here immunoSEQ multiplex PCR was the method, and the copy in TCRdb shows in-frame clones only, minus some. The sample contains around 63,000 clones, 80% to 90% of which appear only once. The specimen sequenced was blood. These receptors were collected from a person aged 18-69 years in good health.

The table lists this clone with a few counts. The CDR3 sequence: CASSEGTGHTDTQYF. The CDR3 nucleotides are TGTGCCAGCAGTGAAGGGACAGGGCACACAGATACGCAGTATTTT. The chain combines TRBV6-1 with TRBJ2-3; 8 nucleotides line up with TRBD1. J lost 2 bases, V lost 1 base, and 2 bases had no gene match. The CDR3 extends over 15 amino acids. In germline, CDR1 is MNHNS, CDR2 SASEGT.

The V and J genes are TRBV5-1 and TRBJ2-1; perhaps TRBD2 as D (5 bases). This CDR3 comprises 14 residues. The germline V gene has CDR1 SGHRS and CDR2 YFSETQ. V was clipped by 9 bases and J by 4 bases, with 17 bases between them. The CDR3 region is CATAAYLAYNEQFF. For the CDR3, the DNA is TGCGCCACCGCAGCGTATCTAGCTTACAATGAGCAGTTCTTC.

Written as DNA, the CDR3 is TGCGCCAGCAGCCAAGGCTACAGGACTAGCGGGATCGGGGAGACCCAGTACTTC. Encoded protein: CASSQGYRTSGIGETQYF. The V call is TRBV4-3, the J call TRBJ2-5; TRBD2 aligns across 12 bases. The germline CDR1 and CDR2 sequences are LGHNA and YSLEER. The CDR3 runs 18 residues. With V trimmed by 1 base and J by 5 bases, 11 bases remained unmatched.